The 27 T cell receptor beta chains given below trace back to one sample, sequenced in a study of cytomegalovirus exposure and HLA in healthy donors. This PCR relied on a set of 60 Vbeta primers and 13 Jbeta primers. The method was immunoSEQ multiplex PCR; TCRdb's version includes in-frame clones alone and lacks a portion of them. This table lists about 140,000 clones. Sequences were obtained from PBMCs. Receptor source: a male donor in good health and CMV-seronegative.

The V and J genes are TRBV6-5 and TRBJ1-1, with D unclear. The V end was cut by 6 bases, the J end by 0 bases, with 8 bases between. This CDR3 contains 13 residues. Germline V lookup: CDR1 MNHEY, CDR2 SVGAGI. The CDR3 DNA sequence: TGTGCCAGCAGACCTCAGATGAACACTGAAGCTTTCTTT. The encoded protein is CASRPQMNTEAFF.

The chain is built from TRBV28 and TRBJ1-1, with D maybe TRBD1 (6 bases). Trimming shortened V by 6 bases and J by 1 base, and 12 bases separated the two germline ends. This CDR3 is built from 14 residues. CDR1 and CDR2 from the germline V gene are MDHEN and SYDVKM. CDR3 protein: CASSPGAGNTEAFF. The CDR3 coding sequence is TGTGCCAGCAGCCCAGGGGCCGGGAACACTGAAGCTTTCTTT.

This rearrangement joins TRBV19 to TRBJ1-1, with D perhaps TRBD1 (5 bases). Trimming shortened V by 9 bases and J by 4 bases, and 12 bases separated the two germline ends. The CDR3 loop spans 12 amino acids. CDR1 is LNHDA, CDR2 SQIVND, per germline (reference sequence). For the CDR3, the DNA is TGTGCCAGCCGCGCAGGGTTCACTGAAGCTTTCTTT. It is translated as CASRAGFTEAFF.

The chain has TRBV29-1 and TRBJ1-2, with 8 positions matching TRBD1. This CDR3 is 16 amino acids long. Germline trimming cut 1 base from V and 4 bases from J; bases unmatched to any gene: 11. Germline V lookup: CDR1 SQVTM, CDR2 ANQGSEA. The CDR3 region is CSVEGIYTGTGYGYTF. CDR3 coding DNA: TGCAGCGTTGAAGGGATATATACCGGGACAGGCTATGGCTACACCTTC.

The V call is TRBV9, the J call TRBJ2-3; the match to TRBD2 covers 9 bases. Germline trimming cut 0 bases from V and 0 bases from J; bases unmatched to any gene: 2. Germline assignment: CDR1 SGDLS and CDR2 YYNGEE. This CDR3 comprises 16 residues. CDR3 DNA sequence: TGTGCCAGCAGCGTAGGACTAGCGGCTAGCACAGATACGCAGTATTTT. Its protein product is CASSVGLAASTDTQYF.

The V and J genes are TRBV7-9 and TRBJ2-4; D might be TRBD1 (6 bases). Germline V gives CDR1 SEHNR, CDR2 FQNEAQ (reference sequence). This CDR3 contains 11 residues. Between the trimmed V and J ends, which lost 6 bases and 13 bases, there was a span of 13 bases. CDR3 sequence (DNA): TGTGCCAGCAGTCCCGGGACAAAACAGTACTTC. Translated: CASSPGTKQYF.

The V and J genes are TRBV7-2 and TRBJ1-2; 8 bases map to TRBD1. This CDR3 contains 13 residues. Trimming removed 4 bases from V and 4 bases from J; junction bases left unmatched: 2. Germline CDR1 and CDR2: SGHTA and FQGNSA. The chain's CDR3 is CASSSTGGYGYTF. The CDR3 DNA reads as TGTGCCAGCAGCTCCACAGGGGGCTATGGCTACACCTTC.

The V call is TRBV6-5, the J call TRBJ2-3; 7 bases match TRBD1. CDR3 length equals 15 residues. Germline-derived CDR1 and CDR2 are MNHEY and SVGAGI. V trimming: 0 bases; J trimming: 6 bases; junction bases outside the gene matches: 6. The CDR3 loop reads CASSYSGTAFDTQYF. CDR3 coding DNA: TGTGCCAGCAGTTACTCGGGGACAGCCTTTGATACGCAGTATTTT.

The V gene is TRBV7-2, the J gene TRBJ1-1; 10 nucleotides align to TRBD1. The V gene's germline CDR1 is SGHTA and CDR2 FQGNSA. This CDR3 contains 13 residues. V lost 5 bases to trimming and J lost 6 bases; unmatched junction nucleotides: 3. In nucleotides, the CDR3 is TGTGCCAGCAGCCAAGACAGGGGGCCTGAAGCTTTCTTT. Amino acid sequence: CASSQDRGPEAFF.

Concerning this clone itself: One end of the junction varies from germline; a read error may be responsible. The chain links TRBV5-1 to TRBJ2-5, with 12 bases aligning to TRBD1. CDR3 length: 15 amino acids. Germline CDR1 is SGHRS and CDR2 is YFSETQ. The DNA for the CDR3 is TGCGCCAGCAGACAAGGGACAGGGGGCCAAGGGACCCAGTACTTC. Residues: CASRQGTGGQGTQYF.

The CDR3 region is CASSQDFGGRTYEQYF. DNA for the CDR3: TGCGCCAGCAGCCAAGATTTCGGCGGGAGGACCTACGAGCAGTACTTC. The rearrangement uses TRBV4-1 and TRBJ2-7; 8 bases are a match to TRBD2. After removal of 0 bases from V and 2 bases from J, the junction contained 6 bases not matched to a gene. Germline CDR1 and CDR2: MGHRA and YSYEKL. The CDR3 consists of 16 residues.

The V call is TRBV30, the J call TRBJ1-4; TRBD1 might be the D (5 bases). CDR1 GTSNPN and CDR2 SVGIG come from the germline V gene (reference sequence). The CDR3 contains 14 residues. The germline V and J ends were trimmed by 4 bases and 8 bases, with 17 bases remaining between them. The CDR3 loop reads CAWTGAGGAEKLFF. The DNA of the CDR3 is TGTGCCTGGACTGGGGCCGGGGGAGCAGAAAAACTGTTTTTT.

The J gene is TRBJ1-2, the V gene TRBV7-8; the D gene is possibly TRBD1 (5 bases). Trimming took off 6 bases at V and 7 bases at J, with 24 bases between the two ends. CDR1 is SGHVS, CDR2 FQNEAQ, per germline. This CDR3 is 16 amino acids long. In DNA form, the CDR3 reads TGTGCCAGCAGGCCAGGCGGGGGAAGGGGAGTAGGTGGCTACACCTTC. It is translated as CASRPGGGRGVGGYTF.

The chain employs TRBV18 and TRBJ1-2; TRBD1 matches 8 bases. Germline V gives CDR1 KGHSH, CDR2 LQKENI. This CDR3 comprises 17 residues. The V and J ends lost 2 bases and 0 bases, in that order; junction bases with no gene match: 8. As DNA, the CDR3 is TGTGCCAGCTCACCAAGAGGAATGGACAGGGCTAACTATGGCTACACCTTC. This gives the protein CASSPRGMDRANYGYTF.

The rearrangement uses TRBV2 and TRBJ2-4; D not certain. Germline V lookup: CDR1 SNHLY, CDR2 FYNNEI. The V and J ends lost 7 bases and 0 bases respectively, with 10 bases between them. CDR3 length: 14 amino acids. The CDR3 sequence is CASKAELAKNIQYF. Written as DNA, the CDR3 is TGTGCCAGCAAGGCGGAACTAGCCAAAAACATTCAGTACTTC.

CDR3 region: CASSFSGELPLGDGYTF. The DNA for the CDR3 is TGTGCCAGCAGTTTTTCGGGTGAACTACCCCTGGGAGATGGCTACACCTTC. This chain connects TRBV27 to TRBJ1-2; D not certain. V was shortened by 3 bases and J by 6 bases, with 23 bases between the two germline ends. This CDR3 has 17 residues. Germline V gene lookup returns CDR1 MNHEY and CDR2 SMNVEV (reference sequence).

This rearrangement joins TRBV4-2 to TRBJ1-4; TRBD1 might be the D (5 bases). Germline CDR1 LGHNA, CDR2 YNFKEQ. The CDR3 consists of 14 residues. The V end lost 2 bases, the J end lost 5 bases, and 9 bases lay between the germline ends. CDR3 amino acids: CASSQNRFNEKLFF. In DNA form, the CDR3 reads TGTGCCAGCAGCCAAAACAGGTTCAATGAAAAACTGTTTTTT.

The chain has TRBV30 and TRBJ2-7; D gene ambiguous. V was pared by 1 base and J by 4 bases, with 5 bases between. The CDR3 totals 11 residues. Germline-derived CDR1 and CDR2 are GTSNPN and SVGIG (reference sequence). CDR3 protein: CAWSDRYEQYF. The CDR3 DNA is TGTGCCTGGAGTGACAGATACGAGCAGTACTTC.

V and J are TRBV18 and TRBJ1-2, with TRBD1 matching over 10 bases. The CDR3 totals 15 residues. CDR1 and CDR2 from the germline V gene are KGHSH and LQKENI. V shed 3 bases and J 3 bases; nucleotides not matched to a gene: 4. The CDR3 is CASSPTGGADYGYTF. The CDR3 bases are TGTGCCAGCTCACCGACAGGGGGCGCCGACTATGGCTACACCTTC.

J is TRBJ2-7 and V is TRBV4-1; 12 nucleotides agree with TRBD1. The germline CDR1 and CDR2 sequences are MGHRA and YSYEKL. This CDR3 is built from 16 residues. With 4 bases clipped from V and 5 bases from J, the junction kept 9 bases outside the gene matches. CDR3 bases: TGCGCCAGCAGCCTTGAACCGGGACAGGGGGCGGACGAGCAGTACTTC. Translation: CASSLEPGQGADEQYF.

This chain links TRBV30 with TRBJ2-2; a possible D gene is TRBD2 (6 bases). V was clipped by 0 bases and J by 2 bases, with 7 bases between them. CDR1 and CDR2 from the germline V gene are GTSNPN and SVGIG (reference sequence). This CDR3 spans 14 amino acids. CDR3 nucleotides: TGTGCCTGGAGTGTCGGGAGCAACACCGGGGAGCTGTTTTTT. It codes for CAWSVGSNTGELFF.

The rearrangement joins TRBV7-6 to TRBJ2-7, with a tentative D call TRBD1 (5 bases). With 0 bases removed from V and 3 bases from J, the gap between germline ends came to 15 bases. Germline V gene sequence: CDR1 SGHVS, CDR2 FNYEAQ. This CDR3 has 16 amino acids. The CDR3 protein is CASSLAKKDNNYEQYF. The CDR3 DNA is TGTGCCAGCAGCTTAGCTAAAAAGGACAATAACTACGAGCAGTACTTC.

The V and J genes are TRBV19 and TRBJ2-2, with a tentative D call TRBD1 (6 bases). CDR3 length equals 15 residues. The germline V gene has CDR1 LNHDA and CDR2 SQIVND (reference sequence). V lost 3 bases to trimming and J lost 7 bases, with 15 bases between them. CDR3 sequence: CASSISQGLGGELFF. CDR3 coding DNA: TGTGCCAGTAGTATTTCACAGGGTTTAGGCGGGGAGCTGTTTTTT.

The chain couples TRBV4-3 to TRBJ1-1, with 7 nucleotides matching TRBD1. The CDR3 spans 18 residues. Looked up from germline, CDR1 is LGHNA and CDR2 is YSLEER. The V gene end was trimmed by 0 bases and the J gene end by 1 base; junction bases not matched to a gene: 11. The CDR3 coding sequence is TGCGCCAGCAGCCAAGATCCAGACAGGGCCAGGGGGAACACTGAAGCTTTCTTT. The encoded protein is CASSQDPDRARGNTEAFF.

The rearrangement uses TRBV4-3 and TRBJ1-2; 12 nucleotides match TRBD1. CDR3 length equals 17 residues. With V trimmed by 0 bases and J by 4 bases, 6 bases remained unmatched. Germline CDR1 LGHNA, CDR2 YSLEER. CDR3 bases: TGCGCCAGCAGCCAAGATGAAGGGACAGGGGGCACCTATGGCTACACCTTC. Translation: CASSQDEGTGGTYGYTF.

This rearrangement joins TRBV5-1 to TRBJ2-7; perhaps TRBD1 as D (6 bases). V gave up 4 bases and J gave up 3 bases, with 14 bases separating them. CDR1 SGHRS and CDR2 YFSETQ come from the germline V gene. CDR3 length equals 14 residues. As DNA, the CDR3 is TGCGCCAGCAGCCCGCCCGGACAGTTCTACGAGCAGTACTTC. This encodes CASSPPGQFYEQYF.

The chain couples TRBV19 to TRBJ2-6; a possible D gene is TRBD1 (6 bases). This CDR3 is 16 amino acids long. The V gene lost 1 base and the J gene lost 3 bases, with 10 bases spanning the gap. Germline CDR1 reads LNHDA; CDR2 reads SQIVND (reference sequence). CDR3 in amino acids: CASSIGSGVGANVLTF. The CDR3 DNA is TGTGCCAGTAGTATAGGGTCAGGGGTTGGGGCCAACGTCCTGACTTTC. The variable domain in full, completed from reference TRBV19 and TRBJ2-6, reads DGGITQSPKYLFRKEGQNVTLSCEQNLNHDAMYWYRQDPGQGLRLIYYSQIVNDFQKGDIAEGYSVSREKKESFPLTVTSAQKNPTAFYLCASSIGSGVGANVLTFGAGSRLTVL.